A single T cell receptor beta chain is shown here with its context. Its antigen is unidentified. TCRdb ran MiXCR on the 5' RACE reads and lists one entry per CDR3 protein. The sample records some 500,000 distinct CDR3 sequences, approximately 12% being singletons. This CDR3 is built from 15 residues. Germline loops: CDR1 SGHDT, CDR2 YYEEEE. The V segment lost 2 bases and the J segment 8 bases; nucleotides outside the gene matches: 8. This record belongs to a study of T cells after yellow fever vaccination. Study-level findings and limits: In post-booster samples, most primary-vaccination clones reappeared (around 95% CD4, nearly 90% CD8). CD4 and CD8 compartments shared a small share of clonotypes.

The chain employs TRBV5-6 and TRBJ2-1; 9 positions agree with TRBD1. The TCR was taken from a man younger than 45 who received the YFV17D yellow fever vaccine. The specimen was PBMCs, collected on the day of the yellow fever booster vaccination. The CDR3 sequence is CASSFTGGRSDEQFF. The DNA of the CDR3 is TGTGCCAGCAGCTTTACAGGGGGCAGGAGCGATGAGCAGTTCTTC.